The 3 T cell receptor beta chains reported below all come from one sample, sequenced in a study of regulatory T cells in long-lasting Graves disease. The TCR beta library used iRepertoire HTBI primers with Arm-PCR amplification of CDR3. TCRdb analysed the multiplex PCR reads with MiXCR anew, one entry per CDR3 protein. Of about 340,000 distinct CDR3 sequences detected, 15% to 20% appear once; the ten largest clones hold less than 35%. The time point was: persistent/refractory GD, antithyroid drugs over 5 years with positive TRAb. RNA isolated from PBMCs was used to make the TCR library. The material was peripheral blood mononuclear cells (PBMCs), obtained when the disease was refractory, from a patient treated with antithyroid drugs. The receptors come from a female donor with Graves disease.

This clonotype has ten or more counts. This CDR3 reads CASSARAGGPMYF. DNA for the CDR3: TGTGCCAGCAGCGCGAGGGCTGGTGGGCCCATGTACTTC. The gene calls are TRBV2 and TRBJ2-7, with a tentative D call TRBD2 (5 bases). The CDR3 consists of 13 residues. CDR1 and CDR2 (germline): SNHLY, FYNNEI. V was pared by 6 bases and J by 12 bases, with 21 bases between.

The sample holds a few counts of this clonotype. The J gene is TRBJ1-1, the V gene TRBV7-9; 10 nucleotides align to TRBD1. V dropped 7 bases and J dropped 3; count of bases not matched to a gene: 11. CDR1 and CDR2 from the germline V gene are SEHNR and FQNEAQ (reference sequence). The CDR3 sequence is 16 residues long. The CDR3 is CASTHSPGTGDTEAFF. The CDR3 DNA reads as TGTGCCAGCACCCACTCTCCCGGGACAGGGGACACTGAAGCTTTCTTT.

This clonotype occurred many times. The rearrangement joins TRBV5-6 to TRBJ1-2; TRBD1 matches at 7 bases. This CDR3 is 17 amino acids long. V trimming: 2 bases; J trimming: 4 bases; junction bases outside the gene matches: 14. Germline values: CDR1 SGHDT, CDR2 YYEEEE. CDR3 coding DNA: TGTGCCAGCAGCTTTCGGAGACAGGGCGGTGCGGGCTATGGCTACACCTTC. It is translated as CASSFRRQGGAGYGYTF.